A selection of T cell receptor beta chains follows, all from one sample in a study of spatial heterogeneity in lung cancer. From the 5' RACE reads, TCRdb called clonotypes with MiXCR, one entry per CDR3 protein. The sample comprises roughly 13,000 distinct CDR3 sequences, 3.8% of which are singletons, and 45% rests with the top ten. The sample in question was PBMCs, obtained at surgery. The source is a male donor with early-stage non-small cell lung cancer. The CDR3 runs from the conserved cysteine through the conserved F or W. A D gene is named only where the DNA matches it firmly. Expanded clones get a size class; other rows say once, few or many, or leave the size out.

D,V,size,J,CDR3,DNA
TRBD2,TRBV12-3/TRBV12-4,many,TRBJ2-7,CASSPQTSGRSFEQYF,TGTGCCAGCAGTCCCCAGACTAGCGGGAGAAGTTTCGAGCAGTACTTC
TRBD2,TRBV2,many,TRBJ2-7,CASSFPPGTSGYEQYF,TGTGCCAGCAGCTTCCCCCCCGGGACTAGCGGTTACGAGCAGTACTTC
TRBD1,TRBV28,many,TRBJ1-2,CASSLGTGDGYTF,TGTGCCAGCAGTTTGGGGACAGGGGATGGCTACACCTTC
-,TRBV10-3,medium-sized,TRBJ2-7,CAISESGGASYEQYF,TGTGCCATCAGTGAGTCGGGCGGGGCCTCCTACGAGCAGTACTTC
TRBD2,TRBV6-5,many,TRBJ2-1,CASSIGLAGGPYNEQFF,TGTGCCAGCAGTATTGGACTAGCGGGAGGGCCCTACAATGAGCAGTTCTTC
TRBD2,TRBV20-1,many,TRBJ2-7,CSATRLAGGPSYEQYF,TGCAGTGCTACCAGACTAGCGGGAGGCCCCTCCTACGAGCAGTACTTC
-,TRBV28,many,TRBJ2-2,CASSLVTAYTGELFF,TGTGCCAGCAGTTTGGTGACAGCCTACACCGGGGAGCTGTTTTTT
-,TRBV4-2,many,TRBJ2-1,CASSPHTGTTGEQFF,TGTGCCAGCAGCCCCCACACCGGGACAACCGGTGAGCAGTTCTTC
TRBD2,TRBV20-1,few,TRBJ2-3,CSARPSSGYTDTQYF,TGCAGTGCTAGACCTTCTAGCGGGTACACAGATACGCAGTATTTT
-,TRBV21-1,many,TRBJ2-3,CASSSRTSGLYTQYF,TGTGCCAGCAGCTCCCGGACTAGCGGGTTATATACGCAGTATTTT
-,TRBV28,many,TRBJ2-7,CASRNRGSYEQYF,TGTGCCAGCAGGAACAGAGGAAGCTACGAGCAGTACTTC
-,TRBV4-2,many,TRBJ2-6,CASSQGQVTSGANVLTF,TGTGCCAGCAGCCAAGGCCAGGTAACTTCTGGGGCCAACGTCCTGACTTTC
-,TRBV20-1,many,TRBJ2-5,CSARDLETQYF,TGCAGTGCTAGAGATTTAGAGACCCAGTACTTC
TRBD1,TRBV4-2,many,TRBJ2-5,CASSQGGQGQETQYF,TGTGCCAGCAGCCAAGGAGGACAGGGCCAAGAGACCCAGTACTTC
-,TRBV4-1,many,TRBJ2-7,CASSQDLGSSDEQYF,TGCGCCAGCAGCCAAGATCTCGGGAGTAGCGACGAGCAGTACTTC
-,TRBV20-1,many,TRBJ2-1,CSARPGGQGGYNEQFF,TGCAGTGCAAGGCCGGGAGGCCAGGGGGGTTACAATGAGCAGTTCTTC
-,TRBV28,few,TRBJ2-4,CATRLGGTNIQYF,TGTGCCACCCGTCTGGGCGGAACAAACATTCAGTACTTC
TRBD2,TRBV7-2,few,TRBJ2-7,CASSTIAGGGHEQYF,TGTGCCAGCAGCACGATAGCGGGAGGGGGCCACGAGCAGTACTTC
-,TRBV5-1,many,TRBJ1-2,CASSLSSQMYGYTF,TGCGCCAGCAGCTTGTCGAGCCAGATGTATGGCTACACCTTC
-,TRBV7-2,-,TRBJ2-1,CASSPKPWDEQFF,TGTGCCAGCAGCCCCAAGCCCTGGGATGAGCAGTTCTTC
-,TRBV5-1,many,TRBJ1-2,CASSPDASYGYTF,TGCGCCAGCAGCCCGGACGCGAGTTATGGCTACACCTTC
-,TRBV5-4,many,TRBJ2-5,CASSLRGRVRETQYF,TGTGCCAGCAGCTTGAGGGGCAGGGTTAGAGAGACCCAGTACTTC
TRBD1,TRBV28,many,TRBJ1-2,CASSFPPGQGADGYTF,TGTGCCAGCAGCTTCCCCCCGGGACAGGGGGCGGATGGCTACACCTTC
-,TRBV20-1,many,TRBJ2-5,CSAREEGTKTQYF,TGCAGTGCTAGAGAAGAGGGGACGAAGACCCAGTACTTC
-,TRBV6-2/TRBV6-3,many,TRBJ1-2,CASSNRDTLYGYTF,TGTGCCAGCAGTAACCGGGACACACTATATGGCTACACCTTC
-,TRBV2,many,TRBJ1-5,CASSVGPGAHQPQHF,TGTGCCAGCAGTGTGGGGCCAGGGGCCCATCAGCCCCAGCATTTT
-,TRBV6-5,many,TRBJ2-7,CASRASFGEQYF,TGTGCCAGCAGGGCTAGCTTCGGCGAGCAGTACTTC
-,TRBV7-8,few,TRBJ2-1,CASSLAASQSYNEQFF,TGTGCCAGCAGCTTAGCCGCTAGCCAATCCTACAATGAGCAGTTCTTC